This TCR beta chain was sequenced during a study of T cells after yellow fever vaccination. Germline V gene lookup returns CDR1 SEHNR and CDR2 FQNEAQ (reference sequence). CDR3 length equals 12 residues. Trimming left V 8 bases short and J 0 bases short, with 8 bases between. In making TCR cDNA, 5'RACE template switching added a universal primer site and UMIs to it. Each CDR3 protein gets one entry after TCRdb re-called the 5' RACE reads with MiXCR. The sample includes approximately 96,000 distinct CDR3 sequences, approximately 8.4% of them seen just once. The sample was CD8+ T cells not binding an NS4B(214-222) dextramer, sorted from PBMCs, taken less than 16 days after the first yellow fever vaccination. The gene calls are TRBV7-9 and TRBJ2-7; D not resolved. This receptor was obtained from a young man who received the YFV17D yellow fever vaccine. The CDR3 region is CASGLSSYEQYF. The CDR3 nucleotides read TGTGCCAGCGGGTTGAGCTCCTACGAGCAGTACTTC.